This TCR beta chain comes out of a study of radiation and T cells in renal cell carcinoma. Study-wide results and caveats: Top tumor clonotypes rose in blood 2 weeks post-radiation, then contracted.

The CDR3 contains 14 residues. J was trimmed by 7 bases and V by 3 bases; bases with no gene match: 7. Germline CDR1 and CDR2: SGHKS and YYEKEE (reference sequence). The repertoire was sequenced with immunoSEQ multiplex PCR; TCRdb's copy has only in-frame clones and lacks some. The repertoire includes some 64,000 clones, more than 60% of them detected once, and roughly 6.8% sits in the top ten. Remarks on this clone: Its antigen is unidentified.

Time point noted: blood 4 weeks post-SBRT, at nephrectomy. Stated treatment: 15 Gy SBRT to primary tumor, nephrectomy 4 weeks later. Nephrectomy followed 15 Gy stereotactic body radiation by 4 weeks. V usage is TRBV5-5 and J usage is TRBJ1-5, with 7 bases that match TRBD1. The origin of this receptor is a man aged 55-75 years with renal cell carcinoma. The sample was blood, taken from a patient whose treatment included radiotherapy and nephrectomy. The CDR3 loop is CASSSAGGQQPQHF. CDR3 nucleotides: TGTGCCAGCAGCTCGGCAGGGGGGCAACAGCCCCAGCATTTT.